This T cell receptor (beta chain) was sequenced during a study of blood T cell repertoires in COVID-19. Background on the study: Material from acute and convalescent COVID-19 was sourced from the United States, Italy and Spain.

Recruits, aged roughly 18 to 90 years, lived in about two dozen US areas. The data were produced by immunoSEQ multiplex PCR, yet TCRdb's version contains in-frame clones alone and is incomplete. The profile shows about 160,000 clones, more than 75% of them singletons. This clone has only one observation. This CDR3 is built from 15 residues. Germline CDR1 LNHDA, CDR2 SQIVND (reference sequence). Trimming removed 5 bases from V and 4 bases from J, with 17 bases in between. Sequencing was carried out using PBMCs or T cells enriched from blood (not recorded which). The chain combines TRBV19 with TRBJ1-2, with D possibly TRBD1 on 6 matching bases. This clonotype was obtained from a man between 40 and 49 years old who had recovered from COVID-19. CDR3 DNA sequence: TGTGCCAGTAGTTCACCGGGACAAATTATCTATGGCTACACCTTC. Translation: CASSSPGQIIYGYTF.